This note documents a single TCR beta chain sequence. Its specificity is not known. After removal of 0 bases from V and 2 bases from J, the junction contained 13 bases not matched to a gene. This CDR3 region has 19 residues. Germline CDR1 and CDR2: SGHRS and YFSETQ. This entry is derived from a study of T cells in Graves' hyperthyroidism and ophthalmopathy. Study-wide results and caveats: Ophthalmopathy was told apart from stable hyperthyroidism by a 13 V-J model.

Amplification of TCR beta CDR3 regions was performed using RNA transcripts as template. Primed by the HTBI set, a first-round RT-PCR was run on the TCR CDR3. TCRdb reanalysed the multiplex PCR reads using MiXCR and keeps one entry per CDR3 protein. The profile shows around 350,000 distinct CDR3 sequences, about 12% of them singletons. An absence of ophthalmopathy progression within 18 months meant stable Graves' hyperthyroidism. Sequencing used blood. The chain has TRBV5-1 and TRBJ2-3; 9 positions agree with TRBD2. The receptor's source is a woman in her late teens or twenties with Graves' hyperthyroidism. The CDR3 protein is CASSLGGSSGSSFTDTQYF. The CDR3 DNA sequence: TGCGCCAGCAGCTTGGGTGGGAGTAGCGGGAGTTCATTCACAGATACGCAGTATTTT.